Below, one TCR beta chain is given with its context. This sample was included in a study of blood T cell repertoires in COVID-19. Background on the study: Whether acute or convalescent, the COVID-19 samples came from the United States, Italy and Spain. Sources were T cells, B-cell-depleted T cells, or PBMCs; the material itself was cDNA or gDNA.

As originally analysed: Amplified reference gene primers provided the basis for estimating nucleated cell counts. Only in-frame clones appear in the TCRdb table, and some are missing; sequencing was by immunoSEQ multiplex PCR. That table furnishes V, J and clone size, whereas the DNA furnished D and trimming. The sample carries 60,000 to 65,000 clones, 70% to 85% recorded once. In germline, CDR1 is LGHDT, CDR2 YNNKEL (reference sequence). This CDR3 is 11 amino acids long. Trimming removed 6 bases from V and 3 bases from J, with 6 bases in between. This TCR came from a man aged 55 to 70 with acute or convalescent COVID-19. The rearrangement joins TRBV3-1 (or the pseudogene TRBV3-2) to TRBJ2-7; no firm D call. The specimen sequenced was peripheral blood. The CDR3 spells CASRALYEQYF. The CDR3 DNA reads as TGTGCCAGCAGGGCCCTCTACGAGCAGTACTTC.